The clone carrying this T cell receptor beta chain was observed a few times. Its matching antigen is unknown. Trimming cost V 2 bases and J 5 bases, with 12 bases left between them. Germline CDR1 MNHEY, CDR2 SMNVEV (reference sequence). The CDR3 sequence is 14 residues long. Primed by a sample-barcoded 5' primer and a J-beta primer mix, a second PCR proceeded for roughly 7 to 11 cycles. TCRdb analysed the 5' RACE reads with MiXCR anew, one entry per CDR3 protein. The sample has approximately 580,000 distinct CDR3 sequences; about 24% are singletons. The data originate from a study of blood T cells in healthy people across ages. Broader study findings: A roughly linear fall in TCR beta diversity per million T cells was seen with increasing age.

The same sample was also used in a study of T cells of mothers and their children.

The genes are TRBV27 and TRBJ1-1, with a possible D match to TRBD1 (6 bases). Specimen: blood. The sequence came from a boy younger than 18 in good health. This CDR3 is CASSLAQGLTEAFF. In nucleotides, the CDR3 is TGTGCCAGCAGTTTAGCACAGGGTTTGACTGAAGCTTTCTTT.